This is a list of T cell receptor beta chains from one sample in a study of T cell repertoires in cytomegalovirus infection. Their cognate antigens are unknown. TCRdb recomputed calls from the reads with MiXCR, one row per CDR3 protein. This sample has hundreds of thousands of distinct CDR3 sequences, with roughly 30% found just once. The sample in question was cultured CD8+ T cells from PBMCs, obtained from culture after CMV antigen stimulation. The receptors were gathered from a human donor in good health (CMV status not recorded). Some clones in this sample may be carry-over from other donors' samples. Both conserved end residues are part of each CDR3. D genes are given only for firm matches. Not every row has a clone size; where given, it reads once, few, many or a size class.

V	D	length	J	size	CDR3	DNA
TRBV19	NA	14	TRBJ2-7	NA	CATRQDPFIYEQYF	TGTGCCACCCGACAGGACCCCTTCATCTACGAGCAGTACTTC
TRBV27	TRBD1	17	TRBJ2-1	many	CASTSQGPPIFYNEQFF	TGTGCCAGCACTTCACAGGGGCCACCTATCTTTTACAATGAGCAGTTCTTC
TRBV19	TRBD1	16	TRBJ1-5	few	CASSMSGTGPTQPQHF	TGTGCCAGTAGTATGTCCGGGACAGGGCCCACTCAGCCCCAGCATTTT
TRBV5-4	NA	12	TRBJ2-7	few	CAIGSATYEQYF	TGTGCCATAGGATCGGCAACCTACGAGCAGTACTTC
TRBV7-9	NA	14	TRBJ2-4	NA	CASSPPQAKNIQYF	TGTGCCAGCAGCCCCCCCCAGGCAAAAAACATTCAGTACTTC
TRBV6-6	NA	18	TRBJ2-3	NA	CASPKGGFVSPYTDTQYF	TGTGCCAGCCCGAAAGGGGGGTTTGTCTCCCCTTACACAGATACGCAGTATTTT
TRBV27	NA	18	TRBJ2-2	once	CASSSLMGLGDVTGELFF	TGTGCCAGCAGTTCCTTGATGGGTCTTGGTGATGTTACCGGGGAGCTGTTTTTT
TRBV3-1	NA	16	TRBJ2-1	NA	CASSRSIGGVYNEQFF	TGTGCCAGCAGCCGGTCCATAGGGGGGGTTTACAATGAGCAGTTCTTC
TRBV28	NA	15	TRBJ2-3	NA	CASSLWRPNTDTQYF	TGTGCCAGCAGTTTATGGAGGCCAAACACAGATACGCAGTATTTT
TRBV5-4	NA	16	TRBJ2-3	few	CASSNIYATSTDTQYF	TGTGCCAGCAGCAATATTTATGCGACTAGCACAGATACGCAGTATTTT
TRBV28	TRBD1	15	TRBJ2-2	NA	CASSSDRENIGELFF	TGTGCCAGCAGTTCGGACAGGGAAAACATCGGGGAGCTGTTTTTT
TRBV7-9	NA	14	TRBJ2-3	few	CASSWAGYTDTQYF	TGTGCCAGCAGCTGGGCAGGGTACACAGATACGCAGTATTTT
TRBV20-1	TRBD2	16	TRBJ2-2	once	CSAQRRGGGRGGELFF	TGCAGTGCGCAACGACGGGGCGGGGGTAGGGGCGGGGAGCTGTTTTTT
TRBV6-5	NA	12	TRBJ2-2	few	CASTPSGGELFF	TGTGCCAGCACCCCCTCTGGGGGGGAGCTGTTTTTT
TRBV5-4	NA	15	TRBJ2-7	few	CASSFIDSTLRKQYF	TGTGCCAGCAGCTTTATAGATTCTACTTTACGAAAGCAGTACTTC
TRBV27	NA	15	TRBJ1-2	many	CASKVGTLTREGYTF	TGTGCCAGCAAAGTAGGGACCCTAACCCGGGAAGGCTACACCTTC